The 9 T cell receptor beta chains listed next were all sequenced from one sample in a study of long-term antiretroviral therapy in people with HIV. With survey level as its setting, the immunoSEQ assay was v3.0. Sequenced by immunoSEQ multiplex PCR; TCRdb stores in-frame clones only, minus some. The table lists over 10,000 clones, over 80% of them singletons. The sequences come from unsorted PBMCs, collected around 8 years after starting antiretroviral therapy. The receptors stem from a man aged 50-60 years with HIV.

The rearrangement links TRBV7-9 to TRBJ2-7; the D gene is possibly TRBD2 (6 bases). V was pared by 5 bases and J by 2 bases, with 10 bases between. CDR3 length equals 13 residues. In germline, CDR1 is SEHNR, CDR2 FQNEAQ (reference sequence). Here the CDR3 DNA reads TGTGCCAGCAGCCCTGGGGGGACCTACGAGCAGTACTTC. It translates to CASSPGGTYEQYF.

This chain joins TRBV7-9 and TRBJ2-7, with a possible D match to TRBD2 (5 bases). Germline assignment: CDR1 SEHNR and CDR2 FQNEAQ (reference sequence). This CDR3 spans 12 amino acids. The V gene lost 3 bases and the J gene lost 7 bases, with 10 bases spanning the gap. CDR3 loop: CASSFATGEQYF. The CDR3 coding sequence is TGTGCCAGCAGCTTCGCAACGGGGGAGCAGTACTTC.

Of note for this clone: Relative to the germline gene, one junction end is altered; a read error may explain this. In DNA, the CDR3 is TGTGCCAGCAGCTCGTGGGGCCCCCGGCCCTATCGCTACACCTTC. Translated: CASSSWGPRPYRYTF. V and J are TRBV9 and TRBJ1-2; weak D call: TRBD1 (5 bases). The CDR3 consists of 15 residues. Germline values: CDR1 SGDLS, CDR2 YYNGEE.

The J gene is TRBJ2-3, the V gene TRBV6-5; 8 positions agree with TRBD1. The CDR3 is made up of 14 amino acids. Looked up from germline, CDR1 is MNHEY and CDR2 is SVGAGI. After removal of 2 bases from V and 5 bases from J, the junction contained 3 bases not matched to a gene. CDR3 region: CASSYVQGGDTQYF. As DNA, the CDR3 is TGTGCCAGCAGTTACGTACAGGGGGGAGATACGCAGTATTTT.

The chain employs TRBV6-5 and TRBJ2-3; 11 positions match TRBD2. J gave up 5 bases and V 5 bases, and 3 bases lay outside the gene matches. Per the germline V gene, CDR1 is MNHEY and CDR2 is SVGAGI. The CDR3 has 14 amino acids. CDR3 region: CASSVAGGGDTQYF. In DNA form, the CDR3 reads TGTGCCAGCAGTGTAGCGGGGGGGGGAGATACGCAGTATTTT.

V is TRBV6-1 and J is TRBJ2-7; D perhaps matches TRBD1 (6 bases). Germline CDR1 reads MNHNS; CDR2 reads SASEGT. CDR3 length: 13 amino acids. V was trimmed by 6 bases and J by 1 base, leaving 10 bases between them. CDR3 amino acids: CASRPDRSYEQYF. CDR3 DNA sequence: TGTGCCAGCAGACCCGACAGGTCCTACGAGCAGTACTTC.

This clone has only a few counts. The V call is TRBV11-1, the J call TRBJ2-3; 7 positions match TRBD2. The CDR3 is 16 amino acids. CDR1 and CDR2 from the germline V gene are SGHAT and FQDESV (reference sequence). V gave up 1 base and J gave up 4 bases; unmatched junction bases: 8. CDR3 loop: CASSLGSLAEADTQYF. The DNA of the CDR3 is TGTGCCAGCAGCTTAGGCAGTCTAGCGGAGGCAGATACGCAGTATTTT.

The chain carries TRBV6-6 and TRBJ2-2; maybe TRBD1 (6 bases). V lost 5 bases and J lost 1, with 11 bases in between. The germline V gene has CDR1 MNHNY and CDR2 SVGAGI (reference sequence). This CDR3 region has 15 residues. CDR3 sequence: CASSPRGVNTGELFF. In nucleotides, the CDR3 is TGTGCCAGCAGTCCCAGGGGAGTGAACACCGGGGAGCTGTTTTTT.

The chain joins TRBV2 to TRBJ2-7, with a possible D match to TRBD2 (6 bases). Looked up from germline, CDR1 is SNHLY and CDR2 is FYNNEI. The V end lost 3 bases, the J end lost 5 bases, and 23 bases lay between the germline ends. The CDR3 length is 17 residues. The CDR3, as DNA: TGTGCCAGCAGTGACGACCCTCAGCGGAGGGTCCTAGACGAGCAGTACTTC. Amino acid sequence: CASSDDPQRRVLDEQYF.